This TCR beta chain stems from a study of human T cells and chemical hapten exposure. The overall study: Sensitization applied 2% DPC to around 2 cm by around 2 cm of upper inner arm skin. Upper back patch tests used 0.01% DPC, scored after 6 days.

Unique molecular identifiers were affixed to discrete cDNA molecules within the library. Source study methods: Ranging from roughly 23,224 to 750,000, TCR counts per sample had a median value of roughly 96,000. MiXCR, applied by TCRdb to the RACE reads, yields one record per CDR3 protein. V and J calls and clone size were set by TCRdb, not the authors. The sample includes about 120,000 distinct CDR3 sequences, 13% of them seen just once. Time point described: pre-sensitization, week 0. The sample's treatment: therapeutic diphenylcyclopropenone sensitization with weekly scalp DPC. The receptor was isolated from a woman in her late teens or twenties with alopecia areata. Some clones in this sample may be carry-over from other donors' samples. The material sequenced was whole blood, taken in connection with sensitization to the hapten diphenylcyclopropenone (DPC).

Written as DNA, the CDR3 is TGTGCCAGCACTGGGCGCAATCAGCCCCAGCATTTT. Amino acids: CASTGRNQPQHF. The V gene is TRBV2, the J gene TRBJ1-5; D remains ambiguous. CDR3 length: 12 amino acids. V was trimmed by 7 bases and J by 2 bases, leaving 6 bases between them. Germline V gene data show CDR1 as SNHLY and CDR2 as FYNNEI.